This TCR beta chain was found in a study of long-term antiretroviral therapy in people with HIV. Findings and caveats of the study: Absence of data on ART adherence, viral resistance or therapy changes was noted.

Of note for this clone: Its antigen is unidentified.

V was clipped by 0 bases and J by 5 bases, with 20 bases between them. The CDR3 length is 18 residues. Per the germline V gene, CDR1 is LGHNT and CDR2 is FRNRAP. Samples were assayed with immunoSEQ v3.0 at survey level. Sequencing targeted roughly 35,000-50,000 T-cell genomes per sample. Data came from immunoSEQ multiplex PCR; TCRdb stores just in-frame clones and leaves some out. Among tens of thousands of clones listed, 75% to 90% were seen once. There was at least one pre-ART PBMC sample for each donor, plus at least two post-ART PBMC samples. The specimen was unsorted PBMCs, collected 1 year after starting antiretroviral therapy. The V call is TRBV12-5, the J call TRBJ1-5, with no clear D. This TCR came from a man younger than 35 with HIV. As DNA, the CDR3 is TGTGCTAGTGGTTTGGTACCCCGACGGCAAAGTCCGGATCAGCCCCAGCATTTT. Translating it yields CASGLVPRRQSPDQPQHF.